Listed below are T cell receptor beta chains from one sample, sequenced in a study of shared clonotypes between healthy human individuals. Produced via immunoSEQ multiplex PCR; TCRdb's table is partial and in-frame only. The sample holds around 2,100,000 clones; about 95% are singletons and the top ten take approximately 1.2%. Input material: naive CD8+ T cells sorted from blood. These receptor sequences come from a man aged 18 to 29 in good health. The CDR3 runs from the conserved cysteine through the conserved F or W.

v_gene: TRBV9; j_gene: TRBJ2-7; len: 13; CDR3aa: CASSDRELGEQYF
v_gene: TRBV30; j_gene: TRBJ2-3; len: 14; CDR3aa: CAWSVPLTPDTQYF
v_gene: TRBV30; j_gene: TRBJ1-5; len: 14; CDR3aa: CAWSPGQENQPQHF
v_gene: TRBV2; j_gene: TRBJ2-7; len: 14; CDR3aa: CASSETENGNEQYF
v_gene: TRBV29-1; j_gene: TRBJ2-5; len: 16; CDR3aa: CSVEKGHRGRQETQYF
v_gene: TRBV4-3; j_gene: TRBJ2-7; len: 15; CDR3aa: CASSQVGSERYEQYF
v_gene: TRBV27; j_gene: TRBJ2-3; len: 14; CDR3aa: CASSRGPGTDTQYF
v_gene: TRBV9; j_gene: TRBJ1-2; len: 16; CDR3aa: CASSAHGGTGYYGYTF
v_gene: TRBV28; j_gene: TRBJ2-7; len: 12; CDR3aa: CASRTPSYEQYF
v_gene: TRBV2; j_gene: TRBJ1-4; len: 15; CDR3aa: CASSEPTGDGEKLFF
v_gene: TRBV7-9; j_gene: TRBJ2-3; len: 16; CDR3aa: CASSPSSGGNTDTQYF
v_gene: TRBV27; j_gene: TRBJ1-5; len: 16; CDR3aa: CASSPSTGISNQPQHF
v_gene: TRBV4-3; j_gene: TRBJ1-4; len: 16; CDR3aa: CASSQDLATTNEKLFF
v_gene: TRBV4-2; j_gene: TRBJ2-5; len: 16; CDR3aa: CASSQVGQGVGETQYF
v_gene: TRBV13; j_gene: TRBJ1-1; len: 13; CDR3aa: CASGSDLNTEAFF
v_gene: TRBV10-3; j_gene: TRBJ2-2; len: 15; CDR3aa: CAISPLPGNTGELFF
v_gene: TRBV9; j_gene: TRBJ1-2; len: 12; CDR3aa: CASSVDNAGLHF
v_gene: TRBV27; j_gene: TRBJ2-7; len: 15; CDR3aa: CASSASGGVQGEQYF
v_gene: TRBV6-1; j_gene: TRBJ2-5; len: 15; CDR3aa: CASSLIDRGQETQYF
v_gene: TRBV13; j_gene: TRBJ2-3; len: 13; CDR3aa: CASSSSKTDTQYF
v_gene: TRBV5-6; j_gene: TRBJ2-7; len: 13; CDR3aa: CASSLELAYEQYF
v_gene: TRBV6-1; j_gene: TRBJ1-2; len: 15; CDR3aa: CASSEAGQGSPGYTF
v_gene: TRBV5-5; j_gene: TRBJ2-7; len: 13; CDR3aa: CASRGGQYYEQYF
v_gene: TRBV9; j_gene: TRBJ1-1; len: 12; CDR3aa: CASSGTGEEAFF